This passage covers 4 T cell receptor beta chains from one sample sequenced in a study of cytomegalovirus exposure and HLA in healthy donors. The PCR made use of 60 Vbeta and 13 Jbeta primers. TCRdb's copy holds only in-frame clones and misses some; the assay was immunoSEQ multiplex PCR. The repertoire holds 160,000 or so clones, approximately 80% seen once, with more than 0.5% in the top ten. The sample taken for sequencing was PBMCs. The receptors derive from a woman aged 45-60 years in good health and CMV-seronegative.

This clone was picked up a small number of times. This rearrangement joins TRBV27 to TRBJ2-1, with D perhaps matching TRBD2 (5 bases). The germline V and J ends were trimmed by 8 bases and 1 base, with 6 bases remaining between them. Germline CDR1 MNHEY, CDR2 SMNVEV (reference sequence). This CDR3 spans 12 amino acids. The CDR3 DNA reads as TGTGCCAGCGGGAGTTCCTACAATGAGCAGTTCTTC. It yields the protein CASGSSYNEQFF.

V is TRBV27 and J is TRBJ1-1; TRBD1 matches at 12 bases. V shed 2 bases and J 4 bases; nucleotides not matched to a gene: 5. CDR1 and CDR2 (germline): MNHEY, SMNVEV (reference sequence). The CDR3 sequence is 16 residues long. The CDR3 reads CASSLRGQGAGTEAFF. In nucleotides, the CDR3 is TGTGCCAGCAGTTTACGGGGACAGGGGGCGGGCACTGAAGCTTTCTTT.

Concerning this clone itself: This sample includes further DNA sequences coding for the same CDR3. The chain joins TRBV9 to TRBJ2-3; D might be TRBD1 (5 bases). This CDR3 has 14 amino acids. Germline V gene sequence: CDR1 SGDLS, CDR2 YYNGEE. Between the trimmed V and J ends, which lost 2 bases and 3 bases, there was a span of 10 bases. The CDR3 region is CASSVVQGTDTQYF. The CDR3, as DNA: TGTGCCAGCAGCGTTGTTCAGGGAACAGATACGCAGTATTTT.

The CDR3 loop reads CAWSDGRGDEQYF. The CDR3, as DNA: TGTGCCTGGAGTGACGGGAGAGGAGACGAGCAGTACTTC. The chain couples TRBV30 to TRBJ2-7; tentative D call: TRBD2 (6 bases). Germline CDR1 reads GTSNPN; CDR2 reads SVGIG (reference sequence). Trimming cost V 1 base and J 5 bases, with 12 bases left between them. The CDR3 length is 13 residues.